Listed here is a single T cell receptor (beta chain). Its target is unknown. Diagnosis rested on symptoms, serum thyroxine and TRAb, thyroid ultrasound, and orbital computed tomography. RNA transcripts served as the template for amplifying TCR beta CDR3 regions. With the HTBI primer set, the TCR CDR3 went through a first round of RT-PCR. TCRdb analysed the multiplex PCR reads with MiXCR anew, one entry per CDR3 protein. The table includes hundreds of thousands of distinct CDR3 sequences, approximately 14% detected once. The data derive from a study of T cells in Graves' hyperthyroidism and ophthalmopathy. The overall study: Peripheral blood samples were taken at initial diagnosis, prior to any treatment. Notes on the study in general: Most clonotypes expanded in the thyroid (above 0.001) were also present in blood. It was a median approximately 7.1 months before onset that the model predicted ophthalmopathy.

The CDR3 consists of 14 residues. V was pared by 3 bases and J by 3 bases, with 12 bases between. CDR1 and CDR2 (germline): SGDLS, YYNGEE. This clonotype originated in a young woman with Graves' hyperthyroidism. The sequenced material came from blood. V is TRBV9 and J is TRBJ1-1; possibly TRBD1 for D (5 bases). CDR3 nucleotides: TGTGCCAGCAGCGGGGGCGGGATGCACACTGAAGCTTTCTTT. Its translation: CASSGGGMHTEAFF. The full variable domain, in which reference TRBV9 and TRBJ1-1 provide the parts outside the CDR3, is DSGVTQTPKHLITATGQRVTLRCSPRSGDLSVYWYQQSLDQGLQFLIQYYNGEERAKGNILERFSAQQFPDLHSELNLSSLELGDSALYFCASSGGGMHTEAFFGQGTRLTVV.